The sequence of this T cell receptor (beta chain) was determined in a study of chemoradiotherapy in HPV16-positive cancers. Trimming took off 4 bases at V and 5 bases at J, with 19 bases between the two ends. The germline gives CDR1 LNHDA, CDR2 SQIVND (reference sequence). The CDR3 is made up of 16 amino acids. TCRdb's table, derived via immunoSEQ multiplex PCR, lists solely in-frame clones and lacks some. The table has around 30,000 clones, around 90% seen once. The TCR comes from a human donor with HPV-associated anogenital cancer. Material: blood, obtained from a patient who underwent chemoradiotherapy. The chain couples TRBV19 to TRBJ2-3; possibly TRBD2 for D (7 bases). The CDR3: CASSTNYGGPRDTQYF. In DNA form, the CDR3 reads TGTGCCAGTAGTACCAATTACGGGGGGCCGCGAGATACGCAGTATTTT. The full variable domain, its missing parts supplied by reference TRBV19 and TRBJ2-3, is DGGITQSPKYLFRKEGQNVTLSCEQNLNHDAMYWYRQDPGQGLRLIYYSQIVNDFQKGDIAEGYSVSREKKESFPLTVTSAQKNPTAFYLCASSTNYGGPRDTQYFGPGTRLTVL.